Below, 8 T cell receptor beta chains from the same sample are listed, as sequenced in a study of T-cell memory formation after mild COVID-19. In TCRdb, the 5' RACE reads were re-called with MiXCR into one record per CDR3 protein. The data hold fewer than 700,000 distinct CDR3 sequences, with under 20% observed a single time. The sample was PBMCs or a T cell subset sorted from them (not recorded which). These receptors were collected from an adult woman who had mild COVID-19 (a few samples of this study predate the infection). Cell type and time point are not known.

This clonotype was seen only a few times. The chain joins TRBV3-1 to TRBJ2-3, with a tentative D call TRBD2 (6 bases). Trimming took 4 bases from V and 5 from J, leaving 13 bases between them. The CDR3 loop spans 14 amino acids. Looked up from germline, CDR1 is LGHDT and CDR2 is YNNKEL (reference sequence). DNA of the CDR3: TGTGCCAGCAGCCTCGCCGGGACTCGAGATACGCAGTATTTT. It specifies CASSLAGTRDTQYF.

The V gene is TRBV5-1, the J gene TRBJ1-6; TRBD1 agrees at 8 bases. J lost 8 bases, V lost 4 bases, and 8 bases had no gene match. The CDR3 consists of 15 residues. Germline V gene lookup returns CDR1 SGHRS and CDR2 YFSETQ. The CDR3 loop reads CASSPGQGGHSPLHF. CDR3 bases: TGCGCCAGCAGCCCCGGACAGGGAGGCCATTCACCCCTCCACTTT.

The chain is built from TRBV7-3 and TRBJ1-2; 9 bases line up with TRBD1. Germline V gene sequence: CDR1 SGHTA, CDR2 FQGTGA. V gave up 4 bases and J gave up 5 bases; unmatched junction bases: 8. The CDR3 runs to 15 residues. CDR3 region: CASSSTGTGNYGYTF. In nucleotides, the CDR3 is TGTGCCAGCAGCTCGACCGGGACAGGGAATTATGGCTACACCTTC.

This rearrangement joins TRBV9 to TRBJ1-2, with a weak D call TRBD1 (5 bases). CDR3 length: 15 amino acids. V was pared by 0 bases and J by 6 bases, with 15 bases between. Germline V gives CDR1 SGDLS, CDR2 YYNGEE. As DNA, the CDR3 is TGTGCCAGCAGCGTAGTATCAGGGTTGAAAAATGGCTACACCTTC. It is translated as CASSVVSGLKNGYTF. The whole variable domain, filled in from reference TRBV9 and TRBJ1-2, reads DSGVTQTPKHLITATGQRVTLRCSPRSGDLSVYWYQQSLDQGLQFLIQYYNGEERAKGNILERFSAQQFPDLHSELNLSSLELGDSALYFCASSVVSGLKNGYTFGSGTRLTVV.

This clonotype was observed a few times. The genes are TRBV7-9 and TRBJ2-5; no firm D call. The CDR3 is 13 residues long. The V end was cut by 4 bases, the J end by 4 bases, with 10 bases between. In germline, CDR1 is SEHNR, CDR2 FQNEAQ (reference sequence). As DNA, the CDR3 is TGTGCCAGCAGCTCCCGACCGCGAGAGACCCAGTACTTC. Translating it yields CASSSRPRETQYF.

Many counts were recorded for this clonotype. This chain connects TRBV7-2 to TRBJ1-1, with D unclear. V was clipped by 5 bases and J by 1 base, with 8 bases between them. The CDR3 loop spans 13 amino acids. The germline V gene has CDR1 SGHTA and CDR2 FQGNSA. CDR3 sequence reads: CASSQGRNTEAFF. The CDR3 DNA reads as TGTGCCAGCAGCCAAGGGAGGAACACTGAAGCTTTCTTT.

The chain carries TRBV2 and TRBJ1-3; no definite D call. The germline V gene encodes CDR1 SNHLY and CDR2 FYNNEI. Trimming cost V 5 bases and J 8 bases, with 10 bases left between them. This CDR3 contains 12 residues. The CDR3 region is CASSSYVHTIYF. DNA for the CDR3: TGTGCCAGCAGTTCGTATGTACACACCATATATTTT.

The rearrangement links TRBV5-4 to TRBJ1-1; D unclear. Trimming removed 3 bases from V and 1 base from J, with 16 bases in between. The CDR3 loop spans 16 amino acids. Germline V CDR1 and CDR2: SGHNT, YYREEE (reference sequence). The CDR3 loop reads CASSSGRIGENTEAFF. The CDR3 nucleotides read TGTGCCAGCAGCTCCGGACGAATCGGGGAGAACACTGAAGCTTTCTTT.